Included here is one T cell receptor (beta chain) sequence, with context. The antigen is undetermined. These data originate in a study of OX40 agonist ivuxolimab in advanced cancers. Whole-study results and caveats: Clonal expansion by week 6 occurred in CD4+ and CD8+ blood T cells (at 0.1 to 3.0 mg/kg).

Here immunoSEQ multiplex PCR was the method, and the copy in TCRdb shows in-frame clones only, minus some. This repertoire shows about 66,000 clones, 80% to 85% found once; its top ten account for 2% to 2.5%. This CDR3 contains 15 residues. Germline V gives CDR1 SGHNT, CDR2 YYREEE (reference sequence). Trimming removed 0 bases at V and 6 bases at J, with 12 bases between. The V gene is TRBV5-4, the J gene TRBJ1-4; D gene ambiguous. This sample comprised CD4+ or CD8+ T cells sorted from blood, obtained in a trial of the OX40 agonist ivuxolimab. The sequence came from an adult with an advanced solid tumor such as melanoma, head and neck, liver or kidney cancer. The CDR3 is CASSLDWGGDEKLFF. CDR3 in DNA: TGTGCCAGCAGCTTGGATTGGGGTGGGGATGAAAAACTGTTTTTT.